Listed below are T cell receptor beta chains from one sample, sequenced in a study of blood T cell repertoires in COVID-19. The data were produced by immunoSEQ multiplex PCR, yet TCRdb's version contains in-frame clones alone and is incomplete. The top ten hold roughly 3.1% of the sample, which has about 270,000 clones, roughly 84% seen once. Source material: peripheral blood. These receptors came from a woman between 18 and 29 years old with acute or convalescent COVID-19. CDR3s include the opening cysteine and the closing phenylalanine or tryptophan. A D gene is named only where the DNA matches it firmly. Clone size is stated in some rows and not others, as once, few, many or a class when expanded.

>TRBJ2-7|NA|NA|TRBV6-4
CASSEVAGSPYEQYF
TGTGCCAGCAGTGAGGTTGCGGGAAGTCCCTACGAGCAGTACTTC
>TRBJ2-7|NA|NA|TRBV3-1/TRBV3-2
CASSQDRGRQAFYEQYF
TGTGCCAGCAGCCAAGATAGGGGAAGGCAGGCCTTCTACGAGCAGTACTTC
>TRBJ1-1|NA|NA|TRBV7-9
CASSPTNREDTEAFF
TGTGCCAGCAGCCCGACGAACCGGGAAGACACTGAAGCTTTCTTT
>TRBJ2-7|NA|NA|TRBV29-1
CSVRLQYGGEQYF
TGCAGCGTGAGACTACAGTACGGAGGCGAGCAGTACTTC
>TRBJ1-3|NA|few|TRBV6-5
CASSWGGSGNTIYF
TGTGCCAGCTCCTGGGGAGGGTCTGGAAACACCATATATTTT
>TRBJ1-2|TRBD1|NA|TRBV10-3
CATTGTASNYGYTF
TGTGCCACCACCGGGACAGCCTCTAACTATGGCTACACCTTC
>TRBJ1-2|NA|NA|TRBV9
CASSLGGSDGYTF
TGTGCCAGCAGCCTTGGAGGGTCGGATGGCTACACCTTC
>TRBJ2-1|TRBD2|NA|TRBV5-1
CASSLVASGSDEQFF
TGCGCCAGCAGCTTGGTGGCTAGCGGGAGCGATGAGCAGTTCTTC
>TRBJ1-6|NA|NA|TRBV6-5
CASSNQGRVNSPLHF
TGTGCCAGCAGTAATCAAGGCAGGGTTAATTCACCCCTCCACTTT
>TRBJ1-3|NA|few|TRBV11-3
CASSLEQGPSGNTIYF
TGTGCCAGCAGCTTAGAGCAGGGGCCCTCTGGAAACACCATATATTTT
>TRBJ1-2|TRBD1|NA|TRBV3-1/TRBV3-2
CASRRAGGAYYGYTF
TGTGCCAGCAGGCGCGCAGGGGGCGCATACTATGGCTACACCTTC
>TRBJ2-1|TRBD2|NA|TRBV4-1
CASSQDPPLAGGYNEQFF
TGCGCCAGCAGCCAAGATCCCCCTCTAGCGGGAGGCTACAATGAGCAGTTCTTC
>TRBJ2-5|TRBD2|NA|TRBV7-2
CASSPGGYQETQYF
TGTGCCAGCAGCCCCGGGGGGTATCAAGAGACCCAGTACTTC
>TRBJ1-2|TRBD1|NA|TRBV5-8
CASSPGQAGNYGYTF
TGTGCCAGCAGCCCAGGACAGGCGGGTAACTATGGCTACACCTTC
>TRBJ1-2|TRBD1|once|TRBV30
CAWSVWDRGRPNYGYTF
TGTGCCTGGAGTGTATGGGACAGGGGGCGCCCAAACTATGGCTACACCTTC
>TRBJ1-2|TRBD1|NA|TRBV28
CASSLSGTGGRYGYTF
TGTGCCAGCAGTTTATCCGGGACAGGGGGCCGCTATGGCTACACCTTC
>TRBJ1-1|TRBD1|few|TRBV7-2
CASRGQGATEAFF
TGTGCCAGCAGAGGACAGGGGGCCACTGAAGCTTTCTTT
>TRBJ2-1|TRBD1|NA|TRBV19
CASSSRQGDEQFF
TGTGCCAGTAGCTCCAGACAGGGGGATGAGCAGTTCTTC
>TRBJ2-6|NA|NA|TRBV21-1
CASSRVRQGGAGANVLTF
TGTGCCAGCAGCCGCGTCCGGCAGGGGGGCGCTGGGGCCAACGTCCTGACTTTC
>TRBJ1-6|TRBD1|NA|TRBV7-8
CASSSQGASGSPLHF
TGTGCCAGCAGCTCCCAGGGGGCTAGTGGTTCACCCCTCCACTTT
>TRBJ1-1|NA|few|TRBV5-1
CASSLGRQQGRNTEAFF
TGCGCCAGCAGCTTGGGCCGCCAACAGGGTCGAAACACTGAAGCTTTCTTT
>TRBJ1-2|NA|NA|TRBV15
CATSRDGVAGDPLGYTF
TGTGCCACCAGCAGAGATGGTGTGGCAGGGGATCCTCTTGGCTACACCTTC
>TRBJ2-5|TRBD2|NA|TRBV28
CASRRAGDVRETQYF
TGTGCCAGCCGCAGGGCGGGAGATGTGAGAGAGACCCAGTACTTC
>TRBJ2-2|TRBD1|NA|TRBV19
CASRGGQGANGNTGELFF
TGTGCCAGTAGGGGGGGACAGGGGGCGAATGGAAACACCGGGGAGCTGTTTTTT
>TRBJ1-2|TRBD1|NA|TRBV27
CASRQGYGYTF
TGTGCCAGTAGACAGGGATATGGCTACACCTTC
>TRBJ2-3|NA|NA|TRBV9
CASSVLMTGGTDTQYF
TGTGCCAGCAGCGTTTTAATGACAGGAGGAACAGATACGCAGTATTTT
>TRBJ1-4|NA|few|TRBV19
CASSGPQGEKLFF
TGTGCCAGCAGCGGGCCCCAGGGTGAAAAACTGTTTTTT
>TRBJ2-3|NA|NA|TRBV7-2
CASSLTVSTDTQYF
TGTGCCAGCAGCTTAACGGTTAGCACAGATACGCAGTATTTT
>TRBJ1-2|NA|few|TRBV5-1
CASSSDRSGYYGYTF
TGCGCCAGCAGCTCAGACAGGTCTGGGTACTATGGCTACACCTTC
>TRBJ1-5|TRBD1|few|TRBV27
CASSFAGGDQPQHF
TGTGCCAGCAGTTTTGCAGGGGGCGATCAGCCCCAGCATTTT
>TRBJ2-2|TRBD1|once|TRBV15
CAARGDRANTGELFF
TGTGCCGCCAGGGGGGACAGGGCTAACACCGGGGAGCTGTTTTTT
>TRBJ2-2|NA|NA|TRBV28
CASSLGHPWGHTGELFF
TGTGCCAGCAGTCTAGGACATCCCTGGGGGCACACCGGGGAGCTGTTTTTT
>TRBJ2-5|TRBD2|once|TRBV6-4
CASSDSLGLAAQETQYF
TGTGCCAGCAGTGACTCACTGGGACTAGCGGCTCAAGAGACCCAGTACTTC
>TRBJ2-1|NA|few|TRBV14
CASSQVGSAGWPFF
TGTGCCAGCAGCCAAGTAGGCTCGGCAGGGTGGCCCTTCTTC
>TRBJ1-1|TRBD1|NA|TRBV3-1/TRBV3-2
CASSPRTGNTEAFF
TGTGCCAGCAGCCCTCGGACAGGAAACACTGAAGCTTTCTTT
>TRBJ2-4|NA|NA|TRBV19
CASPRRGENIQYF
TGTGCCAGTCCCCGCAGGGGGGAAAACATTCAGTACTTC
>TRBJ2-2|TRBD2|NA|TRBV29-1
CSAARGGYTGELFF
TGCAGCGCAGCACGGGGGGGGTACACCGGGGAGCTGTTTTTT
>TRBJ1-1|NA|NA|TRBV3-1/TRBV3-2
CASSHVPGTEAFF
TGTGCCAGCAGCCATGTGCCGGGAACTGAAGCTTTCTTT
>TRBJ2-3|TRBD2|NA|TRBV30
CAWSVWSSGPTDTQYF
TGTGCCTGGAGTGTATGGTCTAGCGGACCCACAGATACGCAGTATTTT
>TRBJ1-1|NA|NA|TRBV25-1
CASSDRAGDTEAFF
TGTGCCAGCAGTGACAGGGCGGGGGACACTGAAGCTTTCTTT
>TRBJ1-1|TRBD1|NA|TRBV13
CASSRIPGQGGAFF
TGTGCCAGCAGCCGTATTCCGGGACAGGGGGGAGCTTTCTTT
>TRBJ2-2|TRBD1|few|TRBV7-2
CASSFDRVVGELFF
TGTGCCAGCAGCTTCGACAGGGTCGTGGGGGAGCTGTTTTTT
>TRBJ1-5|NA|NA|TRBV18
CASTPGGNQPQHF
TGTGCCAGCACGCCGGGAGGGAATCAGCCCCAGCATTTT
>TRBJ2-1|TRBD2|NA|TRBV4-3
CASSPRVARGGEQFF
TGCGCCAGCAGCCCAAGGGTCGCGCGGGGGGGTGAGCAGTTCTTC
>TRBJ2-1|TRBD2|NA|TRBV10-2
CASSELGQRDGNEQFF
TGCGCCAGCAGTGAGTTGGGCCAGCGGGACGGCAATGAGCAGTTCTTC
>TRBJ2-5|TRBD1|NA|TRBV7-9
CASSFIGQGRETQYF
TGTGCCAGCAGCTTTATTGGACAGGGCCGAGAGACCCAGTACTTC
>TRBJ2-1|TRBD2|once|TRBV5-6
CASSPVAGVGNEQFF
TGTGCCAGCAGCCCAGTAGCGGGAGTGGGCAATGAGCAGTTCTTC
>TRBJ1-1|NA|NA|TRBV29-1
CSVAAGRTNTEAFF
TGCAGCGTTGCGGCGGGCCGGACGAACACTGAAGCTTTCTTT
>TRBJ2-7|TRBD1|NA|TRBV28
CASSSSDRLKQYF
TGTGCCAGCAGTTCCTCGGACAGGCTAAAGCAGTACTTC
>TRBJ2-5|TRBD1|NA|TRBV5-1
CASSLVVTGGLSGTQETQYF
TGCGCCAGCAGCTTGGTGGTGACAGGGGGCCTTAGCGGGACCCAAGAGACCCAGTACTTC
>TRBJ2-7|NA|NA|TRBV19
CASSIGHRNYEQYF
TGTGCCAGTAGTATAGGGCACAGAAACTACGAGCAGTACTTC
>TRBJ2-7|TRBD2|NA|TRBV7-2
CASSPPAGLAFTEQYF
TGTGCCAGCAGCCCCCCTGCGGGACTAGCTTTTACCGAGCAGTACTTC
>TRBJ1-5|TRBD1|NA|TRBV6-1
CASMKGTASNQPQHF
TGTGCCAGCATGAAGGGGACAGCTAGCAATCAGCCCCAGCATTTT
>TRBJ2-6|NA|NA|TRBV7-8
CASSLLAGSGANVLTF
TGTGCCAGCAGCTTACTCGCGGGCTCAGGGGCCAACGTCCTGACTTTC